What follows are 21 T cell receptor beta chains derived from one specimen sequenced in a study of T cells expressing NK-cell markers. One entry per CDR3 protein, without DNA, is what TCRdb gives after re-calling the 5' RACE reads. The sample table sets out about 440,000 distinct CDR3 sequences. Sample: blood T cells: a sorted CD56 or NKG2C T cell subset, CD4+ or CD8+ T cells, or bulk PBMC T cells (not recorded which). These receptors all come from a woman aged 18 to 69 in good health.

This chain joins TRBV7-2 and TRBJ2-1; with no DNA, the TCRdb D assignment of TRBD1 cannot be verified. The CDR3 is 13 residues long. Germline loops: CDR1 SGHTA, CDR2 FQGNSA. The CDR3 is CASSQGFYNEQFF.

The genes are TRBV6-5 and TRBJ2-5; without DNA, the TCRdb call of TRBD1 cannot be checked. The CDR3 runs 15 residues. CDR1 MNHEY and CDR2 SVGAGI come from the germline V gene. CDR3 in amino acids: CASSYSIQGAETQYF.

The chain recombines TRBV27 with TRBJ2-7; the TCRdb call, TRBD2, lacks DNA for checking. CDR1 MNHEY and CDR2 SMNVEV come from the germline V gene (reference sequence). The CDR3 contains 13 residues. The chain's CDR3 is CASSSAGVYEQYF.

The chain employs TRBV20-1 and TRBJ2-1; TCRdb's assignment of TRBD2 cannot be checked, as there is no DNA. The CDR3 is 16 residues long. Germline loops: CDR1 DFQATT, CDR2 SNEGSKA (reference sequence). The CDR3 protein is CSARDGGLDAYNEQFF.

The chain combines TRBV20-1 with TRBJ1-6. Germline V gene sequence: CDR1 DFQATT, CDR2 SNEGSKA (reference sequence). This CDR3 is built from 14 residues. The chain's CDR3 is CSASNGMETSPLHF.

This chain links TRBV5-1 with TRBJ2-7; TCRdb selects TRBD1, and the lack of DNA leaves this call unchecked. The CDR3 loop spans 16 amino acids. In germline, CDR1 is SGHRS, CDR2 YFSETQ. This CDR3 reads CASSYSLGTRQYEQYF.

The rearrangement links TRBV21-1 to TRBJ1-5. TRBV21-1 is a pseudogene segment. The CDR3 consists of 12 residues. This chain's CDR3 is CASSNSYQPQHF.

V and J are TRBV3-1 and TRBJ2-3; absent DNA, TCRdb's TRBD2 call cannot be checked. Germline CDR1 reads LGHDT; CDR2 reads YNNKEL (reference sequence). The CDR3 runs to 15 residues. CDR3 protein: CASSGRTSGTDTQYF.

The CDR3 is CASSLHPGTTGELFF. This chain connects TRBV5-5 to TRBJ2-2. Germline lookup yields CDR1 SGHKS and CDR2 YYEKEE (reference sequence). The CDR3 loop spans 15 amino acids. Together with reference TRBV5-5 and TRBJ2-2, the CDR3 gives the full variable domain: DAGVTQSPTHLIKTRGQQVTLRCSPISGHKSVSWYQQVLGQGPQFIFQYYEKEERGRGNFPDRFSARQFPNYSSELNVNALLLGDSALYLCASSLHPGTTGELFFGEGSRLTVL.

J is TRBJ2-7 and V is TRBV7-3; TCRdb's D call, TRBD1, is unchecked because there is no DNA. The CDR3 length is 15 residues. The germline CDR1 and CDR2 sequences are SGHTA and FQGTGA. The CDR3 is CASSLSYPGTYEQYF.

J is TRBJ2-1 and V is TRBV7-9; TCRdb's D call, TRBD2, is unchecked because there is no DNA. This CDR3 is built from 15 residues. CDR1 is SEHNR, CDR2 FQNEAQ, per germline (reference sequence). CDR3 sequence reads: CASSREGVGYNEQFF.

The rearrangement joins TRBV7-9 to TRBJ1-1; TCRdb's assignment of TRBD1 cannot be checked, as there is no DNA. The CDR3 covers 13 residues. The V gene's germline CDR1 is SEHNR and CDR2 FQNEAQ (reference sequence). CDR3 sequence reads: CASRWAGGLGAFF.

The genes are TRBV5-6 and TRBJ1-1; TCRdb's D call, TRBD1, is unchecked because there is no DNA. Germline CDR1 reads SGHDT; CDR2 reads YYEEEE. The CDR3 spans 15 residues. The chain's CDR3 is CASLRGWAMNTEAFF.

The V gene is TRBV19, the J gene TRBJ2-1; absent DNA, TCRdb's TRBD1 call cannot be checked. Germline loops: CDR1 LNHDA, CDR2 SQIVND (reference sequence). CDR3 length: 15 residues. This chain's CDR3 is CASSVDRGLGNEQFF. Variable domain in full (rest from reference TRBV19 and TRBJ2-1): DGGITQSPKYLFRKEGQNVTLSCEQNLNHDAMYWYRQDPGQGLRLIYYSQIVNDFQKGDIAEGYSVSREKKESFPLTVTSAQKNPTAFYLCASSVDRGLGNEQFFGPGTRLTVL.

The chain employs TRBV4-2 and TRBJ2-1; TCRdb's D call, TRBD2, is unchecked because there is no DNA. The germline gives CDR1 LGHNA, CDR2 YNFKEQ. The CDR3 extends over 17 amino acids. The CDR3 here is CASSQAWRGASYNEQFF.

The chain recombines TRBV9 with TRBJ2-5. Germline lookup yields CDR1 SGDLS and CDR2 YYNGEE. This CDR3 has 13 residues. The CDR3: CASSVGDRGTQYF.

The chain recombines TRBV7-2 with TRBJ2-5. Germline V gene lookup returns CDR1 SGHTA and CDR2 FQGNSA. The CDR3 has 13 amino acids. The CDR3 is CASSLLQQETQYF.

The genes are TRBV7-2 and TRBJ2-5; TCRdb returns TRBD1, unconfirmable since there is no DNA. The CDR3 runs to 17 residues. Germline V gene sequence: CDR1 SGHTA, CDR2 FQGNSA. CDR3 in amino acids: CASSSGTGGSVKETQYF.

The V call is TRBV13, the J call TRBJ2-5; the D call from TCRdb, TRBD1, cannot be confirmed without DNA. The germline V gene has CDR1 PRHDT and CDR2 FYEKMQ (reference sequence). The CDR3 has 16 residues. This CDR3 reads CASSPRTGAERETQYF.

The rearrangement uses TRBV24-1 and TRBJ1-2. The CDR3 covers 11 residues. Germline V CDR1 and CDR2: KGHDR, SFDVKD. The chain's CDR3 is CATSDYYGYTF.

CDR3 sequence reads: CASRFQDSNNEQFF. This chain connects TRBV5-1 to TRBJ2-1; TCRdb calls TRBD1, which cannot be checked without DNA. The CDR3 extends over 14 amino acids. CDR1 is SGHRS and CDR2 is YFSETQ in the germline V gene.